These T cell receptor beta chains were read from a single sample in a study of blood T cell repertoires in COVID-19. Using immunoSEQ multiplex PCR, the repertoire was profiled, and TCRdb retains in-frame clones only, with some absent. The sample lists about 170,000 clones, 80% to 90% occurring once. Sample: peripheral blood. These receptors were taken from an elderly woman with acute or convalescent COVID-19. CDR3s include the opening cysteine and the closing phenylalanine or tryptophan. The D gene is left open where the match is weak. Clone size appears in some rows only: once, few, many, or a class for an expanded clone.

TRBV12-2	TRBJ2-3	.	.	CASRPLRRLAGVSTDTQYF	TGTGCAAGTCGTCCCCTTCGTCGGTTGGCAGGGGTTAGCACAGATACGCAGTATTTT
TRBV7-2	TRBJ2-7	.	.	CASSLTDHVTYEQYF	TGTGCCAGCAGCTTAACTGATCATGTGACCTACGAGCAGTACTTC
TRBV12-3/TRBV12-4	TRBJ1-5	few	.	CASSRDRGQPQHF	TGTGCCAGCTCTAGGGATAGGGGTCAGCCCCAGCATTTT
TRBV5-1	TRBJ2-1	.	TRBD2	CASSWGLAGPSYNEQFF	TGCGCCAGCAGCTGGGGGCTAGCGGGACCCTCCTACAATGAGCAGTTCTTC
TRBV9	TRBJ1-5	.	TRBD1	CASSVGQGGNQPQHF	TGTGCCAGCAGCGTAGGACAGGGAGGCAATCAGCCCCAGCATTTT
TRBV25-1	TRBJ1-5	.	.	CASSEFGKNQPQHF	TGTGCCAGCAGTGAATTCGGGAAGAACCAGCCCCAGCATTTT
TRBV7-8	TRBJ2-4	.	TRBD1	CASSLGTGEQYF	TGTGCCAGCAGCTTGGGGACAGGAGAGCAGTACTTC
TRBV27	TRBJ1-2	.	TRBD1	CASRKDRDYGYTF	TGTGCCAGCAGAAAGGACAGGGACTATGGCTACACCTTC
TRBV2	TRBJ2-2	.	.	CASRSEGDTGELFF	TGTGCCAGCAGGTCCGAAGGGGACACCGGGGAGCTGTTTTTT
TRBV19	TRBJ2-7	.	TRBD1	CASSNRGTGLTSEQYF	TGTGCCAGTAGTAATCGAGGGACAGGGCTAACCTCCGAGCAGTACTTC
TRBV7-2	TRBJ2-3	.	TRBD2	CASSLLAGPDPDTQYF	TGTGCCAGCAGCTTACTAGCGGGGCCCGATCCAGATACGCAGTATTTT
TRBV6-5	TRBJ1-5	.	.	CASSYSRVIQPQHF	TGTGCCAGCAGTTACAGCCGGGTCATTCAGCCCCAGCATTTT
TRBV20-1	TRBJ1-2	.	.	CSVGSVGGYTF	TGCAGTGTTGGGAGTGTAGGCGGCTACACCTTC
TRBV6-4	TRBJ1-1	.	TRBD1	CASRGTDRGRTEAFF	TGTGCCAGCAGAGGAACGGACAGGGGGAGAACTGAAGCTTTCTTT
TRBV6-5	TRBJ1-5	.	TRBD1	CASRLGQASNQPQHF	TGTGCCAGCAGACTGGGACAGGCGAGCAATCAGCCCCAGCATTTT
TRBV18	TRBJ2-7	.	.	CASSPRLTASSYEQYF	TGTGCCAGCTCACCACGCCTGACGGCTAGCTCCTACGAGCAGTACTTC
TRBV7-2	TRBJ1-5	.	TRBD1	CASTPTGGTQPQHF	TGTGCCAGCACACCGACAGGGGGCACTCAGCCCCAGCATTTT
TRBV27	TRBJ1-2	.	TRBD1	CASRRRNRGGYGYTF	TGTGCCAGCAGGCGACGAAACAGGGGTGGCTATGGCTACACCTTC
TRBV7-3	TRBJ2-2	few	.	CASSKNPLRAGATGELFF	TGTGCCAGCAGCAAAAACCCGCTCCGGGCAGGGGCCACCGGGGAGCTGTTTTTT
TRBV28	TRBJ1-1	once	.	CASSPATGYTEAFF	TGTGCCAGCAGTCCCGCTACAGGGTACACTGAAGCTTTCTTT
TRBV30	TRBJ2-1	.	TRBD1	CAQGTGVHEQFF	TGTGCCCAGGGGACAGGGGTACATGAGCAGTTCTTC
TRBV5-1	TRBJ2-3	.	TRBD2	CASSPMGLAGVVDTQYF	TGCGCCAGCAGCCCAATGGGACTAGCGGGAGTTGTAGATACGCAGTATTTT
TRBV7-9	TRBJ1-2	.	.	CASSLHRDPNYGYTF	TGTGCCAGCAGCTTACACAGGGACCCTAACTATGGCTACACCTTC
TRBV10-3	TRBJ2-7	.	.	CAISEAALTRTYF	TGTGCCATCAGTGAGGCCGCCCTAACGAGAACGTACTTC
TRBV5-1	TRBJ1-1	.	TRBD1	CASSLDRGNPEAFF	TGCGCCAGCAGCTTGGACAGGGGAAACCCTGAAGCTTTCTTT
TRBV6-2/TRBV6-3	TRBJ1-5	.	.	CASSYGRDTDYNQPQHF	TGTGCCAGCAGTTATGGCCGGGACACCGATTACAATCAGCCCCAGCATTTT
TRBV9	TRBJ2-3	.	TRBD2	CASSVLAGEGTDTQYF	TGTGCCAGCAGCGTATTAGCGGGAGAGGGGACAGATACGCAGTATTTT
TRBV9	TRBJ2-3	.	TRBD1	CASSVETGGSDTQYF	TGTGCCAGCAGCGTAGAGACAGGGGGCTCAGATACGCAGTATTTT
TRBV3-1/TRBV3-2	TRBJ2-1	.	.	CASSQVESRGEQFF	TGTGCCAGCAGCCAAGTCGAGTCGCGGGGCGAGCAGTTCTTC
TRBV28	TRBJ2-1	.	TRBD1	CASSLLGQVNYNEQFF	TGTGCCAGCAGTTTATTGGGACAGGTAAATTACAATGAGCAGTTCTTC
TRBV7-2	TRBJ2-7	.	.	CASSLDPGTLYEQYF	TGTGCCAGCAGCCTCGATCCCGGGACACTGTACGAGCAGTACTTC
TRBV7-2	TRBJ2-3	.	.	CASSSRADTQYF	TGTGCCAGCAGCTCGAGAGCAGATACGCAGTATTTT
TRBV19	TRBJ1-1	.	TRBD1	CASTPRGRPGTEAFF	TGTGCCAGTACCCCCAGGGGGCGCCCAGGTACTGAAGCTTTCTTT
TRBV28	TRBJ2-5	once	TRBD1	CASSRDRVLVETQYF	TGTGCCAGCAGCCGGGACAGGGTTTTGGTAGAGACCCAGTACTTC
TRBV15	TRBJ1-6	.	.	CATTRGGRGSSPLHF	TGTGCCACCACCCGCGGGGGCAGGGGAAGCTCACCCCTCCACTTT
TRBV5-1	TRBJ1-1	.	.	CASSLVGLSTEAFF	TGCGCCAGCAGCTTGGTCGGTTTGTCCACTGAAGCTTTCTTT
TRBV18	TRBJ1-6	.	.	CASLRTANSPLHF	TGTGCCAGCTTACGGACTGCTAATTCACCCCTCCACTTT
TRBV4-3	TRBJ2-7	once	.	CASSQAAWPRSEQYF	TGCGCCAGCAGCCAAGCCGCCTGGCCCAGAAGCGAGCAGTACTTC
TRBV2	TRBJ1-2	few	TRBD1	CASSRDRDGAHGYTF	TGTGCCAGCAGCCGCGACAGGGATGGAGCACATGGCTACACCTTC
TRBV5-4	TRBJ2-5	.	.	CASSLEGEGRETQYF	TGTGCCAGCAGCTTGGAAGGGGAAGGCCGGGAGACCCAGTACTTC
TRBV7-9	TRBJ2-5	once	.	CASSQRQSALETQYF	TGTGCCAGCAGCCAAAGACAGTCCGCGCTAGAGACCCAGTACTTC
TRBV2	TRBJ2-5	.	TRBD2	CASSVSGRREETQYF	TGTGCCAGCAGTGTTAGCGGGAGGCGGGAAGAGACCCAGTACTTC
TRBV20-1	TRBJ2-4	.	TRBD2	CSASRLAGLAKNIQYF	TGCAGTGCTAGTAGACTAGCGGGTCTAGCCAAAAACATTCAGTACTTC
TRBV11-3	TRBJ2-1	once	.	CASSSSTGNYNEQFF	TGTGCCAGCAGCTCATCCACGGGAAACTACAATGAGCAGTTCTTC
TRBV19	TRBJ2-1	.	.	CASSEGGPANEQFF	TGTGCCAGTAGTGAGGGGGGGCCCGCCAATGAGCAGTTCTTC
TRBV4-3	TRBJ2-1	.	.	CASSQGRVSYNEQFF	TGCGCCAGCAGCCAAGGGAGGGTCTCCTACAATGAGCAGTTCTTC
TRBV6-1	TRBJ2-7	.	TRBD1	CASSEAPPMYRGSFYEQYF	TGTGCCAGCAGTGAAGCCCCTCCAATGTACAGGGGATCTTTCTACGAGCAGTACTTC
TRBV19	TRBJ1-5	few	.	CASSDTPQGYSNQPQHF	TGTGCCAGTAGTGACACCCCACAGGGCTATAGCAATCAGCCCCAGCATTTT
TRBV7-2	TRBJ1-1	.	TRBD1	CASSSWDRTNTEAFF	TGTGCCAGCAGCTCGTGGGACAGGACGAACACTGAAGCTTTCTTT
TRBV18	TRBJ2-1	.	TRBD2	CASSPLPRVAGAPSSYNEQFF	TGTGCCAGCTCACCCCTGCCTCGGGTAGCGGGAGCCCCCAGCTCCTACAATGAGCAGTTCTTC
TRBV2	TRBJ2-1	.	.	CASSKDSYNEQFF	TGTGCCAGCAGTAAGGACAGTTACAATGAGCAGTTCTTC
TRBV9	TRBJ1-4	.	TRBD1	CASSVESGGAANEKLFF	TGTGCCAGCAGCGTAGAATCAGGGGGCGCGGCTAATGAAAAACTGTTTTTT
TRBV29-1	TRBJ1-2	.	.	CSVWGGSDGYTF	TGCAGCGTGTGGGGGGGGAGTGATGGCTACACCTTC